This entry describes one TCR beta chain. These data come from a study of blood T cell repertoires in COVID-19. Overall study: T cells, B-cell-depleted T cells, or PBMCs supplied cDNA or gDNA.

Profiling relied on immunoSEQ multiplex PCR, and the TCRdb table lists in-frame clones only, not all of them. The sample records approximately 170,000 clones, roughly 77% being singletons. CDR1 is WNHNN and CDR2 is SYGVQD in the germline V gene (reference sequence). CDR3 size: 17 residues. V lost 0 bases, J lost 4 bases, and 2 bases stayed unmatched. Sequenced input: peripheral blood. This chain connects TRBV10-1 to TRBJ2-2, with 13 bases matching TRBD2. The sequence was collected from a human donor in a cohort sampled during active COVID-19. The CDR3 spells CASSESGLAGVTGELFF. The DNA of the CDR3 is TGCGCCAGCAGTGAGTCAGGACTAGCGGGAGTCACCGGGGAGCTGTTTTTT.